This T cell receptor (beta chain) was identified in a study of blood T cell repertoires in COVID-19. As for the study in general: Material from acute and convalescent COVID-19 was sourced from the United States, Italy and Spain. Sources were T cells, B-cell-depleted T cells, or PBMCs; the material itself was cDNA or gDNA.

This clone was observed a handful of times. Clinical history as reported by participants underpinned cohort assignment. The V gene lost 5 bases and the J gene lost 7 bases, with 9 bases spanning the gap. The CDR3 is 12 residues long. The V gene's germline CDR1 is MNHNY and CDR2 SVGAGI (reference sequence). Data came from immunoSEQ multiplex PCR; TCRdb stores just in-frame clones and leaves some out. The sample has over 130,000 clones, almost 85% seen once. The chain recombines TRBV6-6 with TRBJ2-1; D is perhaps TRBD1 (6 bases). The sequencing input was PBMCs or T cells enriched from blood (not recorded which). This clonotype was obtained from a woman aged 50 to 65 with acute COVID-19. The CDR3 loop reads CASSEGVNEQFF. The CDR3 coding sequence is TGTGCCAGCAGTGAGGGGGTGAATGAGCAGTTCTTC.